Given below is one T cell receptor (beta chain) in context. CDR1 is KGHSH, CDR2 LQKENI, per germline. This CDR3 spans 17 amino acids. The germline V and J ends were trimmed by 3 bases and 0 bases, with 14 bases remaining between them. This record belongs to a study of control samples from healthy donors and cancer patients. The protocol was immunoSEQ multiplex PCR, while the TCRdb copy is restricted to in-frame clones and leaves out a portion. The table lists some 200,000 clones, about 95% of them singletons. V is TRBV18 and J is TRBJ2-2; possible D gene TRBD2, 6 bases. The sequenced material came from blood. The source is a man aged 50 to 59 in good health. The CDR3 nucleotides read TGTGCCAGCTCACCGACCCGCGGGACTCCGAACACCGGGGAGCTGTTTTTT. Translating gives CASSPTRGTPNTGELFF. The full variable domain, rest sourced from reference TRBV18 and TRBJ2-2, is NAGVMQNPRHLVRRRGQEARLRCSPMKGHSHVYWYRQLPEEGLKFMVYLQKENIIDESGMPKERFSAEFPKEGPSILRIQQVVRGDSAAYFCASSPTRGTPNTGELFFGEGSRLTVL.